This T cell receptor (beta chain) emerged from a study of blood T cell repertoires in COVID-19. Study-wide context: Acute and convalescent COVID-19 samples came from the United States, Italy and Spain. From T cells, B-cell-depleted T cells, or PBMCs came the material, which was cDNA or gDNA.

In the study's own analysis: Cell counts per sample came from amplifying reference gene primers. Repertoires were generated with immunoSEQ multiplex PCR, while TCRdb's copy carries only in-frame clones and drops some. V, J and clone size derive from that table, while D and trimming were established from the DNA sequence. The table records 88,000 or so clones, 86% of them present only once. Germline assignment: CDR1 MRHNA and CDR2 SNTAGT. The V and J ends lost 3 bases and 4 bases, in that order; junction bases with no gene match: 2. This CDR3 is built from 13 residues. V gene TRBV6-4 combines with J gene TRBJ1-2, with 7 nucleotides matching TRBD1. The sample comprised peripheral blood. The TCR sequence derives from a man between 60 and 70 years old with acute or convalescent COVID-19. The CDR3 here is CASSENRGYGYTF. The CDR3 region has the DNA TGTGCCAGCAGTGAAAACAGGGGCTATGGCTACACCTTC.